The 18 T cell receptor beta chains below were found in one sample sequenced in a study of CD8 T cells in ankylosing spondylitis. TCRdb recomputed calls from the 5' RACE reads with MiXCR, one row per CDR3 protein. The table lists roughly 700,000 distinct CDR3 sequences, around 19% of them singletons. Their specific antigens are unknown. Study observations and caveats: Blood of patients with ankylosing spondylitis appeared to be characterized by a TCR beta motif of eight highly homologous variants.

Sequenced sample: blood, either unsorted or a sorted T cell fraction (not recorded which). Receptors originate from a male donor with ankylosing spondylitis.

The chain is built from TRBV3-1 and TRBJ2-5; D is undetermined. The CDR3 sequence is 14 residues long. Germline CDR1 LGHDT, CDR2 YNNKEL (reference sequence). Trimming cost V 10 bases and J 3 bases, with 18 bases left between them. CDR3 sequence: CATSKQIAEETQYF. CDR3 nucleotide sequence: TGTGCCACCTCCAAGCAGATCGCAGAAGAGACCCAGTACTTC.

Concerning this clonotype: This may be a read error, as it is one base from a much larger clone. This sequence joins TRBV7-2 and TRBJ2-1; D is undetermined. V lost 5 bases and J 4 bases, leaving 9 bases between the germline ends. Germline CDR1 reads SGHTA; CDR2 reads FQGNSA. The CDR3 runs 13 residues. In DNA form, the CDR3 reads TGTGCCAGCAGCCCGTCCGATTACAATGAGCAGTTCTTC. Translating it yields CASSPSDYNEQFF.

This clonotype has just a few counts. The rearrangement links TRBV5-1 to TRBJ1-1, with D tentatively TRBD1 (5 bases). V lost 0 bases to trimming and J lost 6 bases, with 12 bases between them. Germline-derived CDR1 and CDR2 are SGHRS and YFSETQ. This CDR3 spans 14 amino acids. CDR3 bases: TGCGCCAGCAGCTTGGCCCAGTCGGGGGCTGAAGCTTTCTTT. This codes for CASSLAQSGAEAFF.

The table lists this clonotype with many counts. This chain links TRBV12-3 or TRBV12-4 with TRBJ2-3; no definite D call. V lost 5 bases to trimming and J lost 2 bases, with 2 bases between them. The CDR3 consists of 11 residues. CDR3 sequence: CASSITDTQYF. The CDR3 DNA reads TGTGCCAGCAGTATCACAGATACGCAGTATTTT.

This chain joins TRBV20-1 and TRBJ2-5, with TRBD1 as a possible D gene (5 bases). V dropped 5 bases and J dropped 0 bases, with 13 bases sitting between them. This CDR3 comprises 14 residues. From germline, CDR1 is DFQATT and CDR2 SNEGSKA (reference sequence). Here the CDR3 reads CSARTRVYQETQYF. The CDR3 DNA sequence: TGCAGTGCTCGGACCAGGGTGTACCAAGAGACCCAGTACTTC.

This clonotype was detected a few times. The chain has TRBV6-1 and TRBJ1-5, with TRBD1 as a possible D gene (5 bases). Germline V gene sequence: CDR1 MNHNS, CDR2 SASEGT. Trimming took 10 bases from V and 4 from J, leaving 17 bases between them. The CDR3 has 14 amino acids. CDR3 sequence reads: CATTGGAGNQPQHF. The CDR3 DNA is TGTGCCACGACCGGCGGGGCGGGGAATCAGCCCCAGCATTTT.

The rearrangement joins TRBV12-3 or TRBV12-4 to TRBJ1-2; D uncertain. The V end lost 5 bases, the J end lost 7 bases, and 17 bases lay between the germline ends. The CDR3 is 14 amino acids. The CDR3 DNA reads TGTGCCAGCAGTACTGACGTCCCGATGGGTGGCTACACCTTC. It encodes CASSTDVPMGGYTF.

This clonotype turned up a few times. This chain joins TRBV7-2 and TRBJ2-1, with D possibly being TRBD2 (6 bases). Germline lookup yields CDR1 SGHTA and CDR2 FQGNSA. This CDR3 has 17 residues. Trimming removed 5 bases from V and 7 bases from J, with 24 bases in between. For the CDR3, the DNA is TGTGCCAGCAGCACCCAAAACCCGGGACTGCTAGGGAATGAGCAGTTCTTC. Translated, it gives CASSTQNPGLLGNEQFF.

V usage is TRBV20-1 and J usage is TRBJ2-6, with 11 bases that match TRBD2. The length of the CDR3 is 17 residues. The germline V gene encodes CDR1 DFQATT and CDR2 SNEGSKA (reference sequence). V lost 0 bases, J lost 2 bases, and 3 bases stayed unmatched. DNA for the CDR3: TGCAGTGCTAGAGATCCACTAGCGGGAGCTGGGGCCAACGTCCTGACTTTC. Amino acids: CSARDPLAGAGANVLTF.

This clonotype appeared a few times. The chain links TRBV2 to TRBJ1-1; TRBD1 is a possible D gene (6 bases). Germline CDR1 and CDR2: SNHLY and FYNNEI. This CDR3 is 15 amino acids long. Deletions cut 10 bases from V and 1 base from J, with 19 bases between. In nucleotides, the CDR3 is TGTGCCACACTCGGCTTAGGGGGACCGAACACTGAAGCTTTCTTT. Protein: CATLGLGGPNTEAFF.

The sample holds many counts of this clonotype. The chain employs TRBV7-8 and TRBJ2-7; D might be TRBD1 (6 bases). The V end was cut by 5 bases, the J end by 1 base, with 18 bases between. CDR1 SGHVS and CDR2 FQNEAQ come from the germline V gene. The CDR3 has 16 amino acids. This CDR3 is CASSVGQTSISYEQYF. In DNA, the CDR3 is TGTGCCAGCAGCGTAGGACAGACCTCCATTTCCTACGAGCAGTACTTC.

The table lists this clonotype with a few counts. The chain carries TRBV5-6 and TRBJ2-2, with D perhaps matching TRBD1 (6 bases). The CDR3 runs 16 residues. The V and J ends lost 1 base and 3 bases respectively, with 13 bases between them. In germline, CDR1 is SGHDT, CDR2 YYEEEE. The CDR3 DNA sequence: TGTGCCAGCAGCTTGATGAAGGGGGTGTACACCGGGGAGCTGTTTTTT. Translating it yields CASSLMKGVYTGELFF. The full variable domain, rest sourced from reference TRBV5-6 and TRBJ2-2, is DAGVTQSPTHLIKTRGQQVTLRCSPKSGHDTVSWYQQALGQGPQFIFQYYEEEERQRGNFPDRFSGHQFPNYSSELNVNALLLGDSALYLCASSLMKGVYTGELFFGEGSRLTVL.

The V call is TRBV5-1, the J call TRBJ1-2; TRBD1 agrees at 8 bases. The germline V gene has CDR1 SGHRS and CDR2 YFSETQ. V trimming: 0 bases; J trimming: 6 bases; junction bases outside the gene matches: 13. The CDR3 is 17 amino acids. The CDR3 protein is CASSLAPGAGGIDGYTF. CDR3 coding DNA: TGCGCCAGCAGCTTGGCGCCCGGCGCAGGGGGCATCGATGGCTACACCTTC.

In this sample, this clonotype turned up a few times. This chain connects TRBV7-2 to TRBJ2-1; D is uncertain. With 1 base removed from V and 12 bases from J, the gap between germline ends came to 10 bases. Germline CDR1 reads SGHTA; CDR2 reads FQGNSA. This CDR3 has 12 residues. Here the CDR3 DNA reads TGTGCCAGCAGCTTAGATAACAGTTGGCAGTTCTTC. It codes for CASSLDNSWQFF.

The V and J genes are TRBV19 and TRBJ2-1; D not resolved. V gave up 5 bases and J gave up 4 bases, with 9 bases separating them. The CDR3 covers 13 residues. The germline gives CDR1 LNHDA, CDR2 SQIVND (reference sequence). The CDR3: CASSSRWYNEQFF. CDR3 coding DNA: TGTGCCAGTAGTTCCCGGTGGTACAATGAGCAGTTCTTC.

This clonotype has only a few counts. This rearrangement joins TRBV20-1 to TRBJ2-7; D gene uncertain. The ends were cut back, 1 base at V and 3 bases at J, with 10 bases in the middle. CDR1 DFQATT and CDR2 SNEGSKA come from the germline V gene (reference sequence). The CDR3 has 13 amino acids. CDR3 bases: TGCAGTGCTAGAGTGGTAGGGTTCTACGAGCAGTACTTC. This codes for CSARVVGFYEQYF.

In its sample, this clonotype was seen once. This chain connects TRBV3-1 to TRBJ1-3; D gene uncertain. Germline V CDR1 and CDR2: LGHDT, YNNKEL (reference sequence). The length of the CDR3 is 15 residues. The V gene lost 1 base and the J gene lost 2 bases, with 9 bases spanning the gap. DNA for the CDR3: TGTGCCAGCAGCCAAGTTATGAGGGCTGGAAACACCATATATTTT. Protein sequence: CASSQVMRAGNTIYF.

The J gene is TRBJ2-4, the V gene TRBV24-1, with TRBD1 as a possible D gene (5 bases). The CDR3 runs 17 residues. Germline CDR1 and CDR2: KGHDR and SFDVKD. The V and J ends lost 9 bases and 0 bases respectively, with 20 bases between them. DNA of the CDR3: TGTGCCACCCGGACAAGGAGAATAACCCTAGCCAAAAACATTCAGTACTTC. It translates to CATRTRRITLAKNIQYF.